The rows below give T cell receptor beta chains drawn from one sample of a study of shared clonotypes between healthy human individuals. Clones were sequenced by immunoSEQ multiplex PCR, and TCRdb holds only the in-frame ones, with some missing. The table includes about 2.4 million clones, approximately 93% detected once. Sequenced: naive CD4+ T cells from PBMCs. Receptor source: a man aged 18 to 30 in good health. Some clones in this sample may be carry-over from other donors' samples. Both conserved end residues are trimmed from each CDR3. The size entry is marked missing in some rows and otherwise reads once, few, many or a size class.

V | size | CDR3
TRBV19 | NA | ASSIEFTDTQY
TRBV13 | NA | ASSPRAVQGSYNEQF
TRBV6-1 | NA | ASTTTSGSSDEQF
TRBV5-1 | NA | ASSLQGSSGNTIY
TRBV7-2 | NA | ASSSRAGGNEQY
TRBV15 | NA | ATSGGRFNEKLF
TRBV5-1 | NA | ASSSGTGELF
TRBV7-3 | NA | ASSLTIDSYNEQF
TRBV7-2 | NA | ASSAAGTGGYEQY
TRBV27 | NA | ASSLSISSRGQPQH
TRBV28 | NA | ASSFGNQGHGYT
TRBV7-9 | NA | ASSKPTGRGSDTQY
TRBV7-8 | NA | ASSPPWWARDEQF
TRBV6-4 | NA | ASSDSKWGEF
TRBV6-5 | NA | ASSYSRAGPYGYT
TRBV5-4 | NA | ASSLSPSALTGELF
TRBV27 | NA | ASSPPGRGYGYT
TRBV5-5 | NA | ASSTSLGLFNEQF
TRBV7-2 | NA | ASSFGASGNIQY
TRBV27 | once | ASSSGEGREKLF
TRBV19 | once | ASSEFGQRGGYT
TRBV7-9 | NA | ASSFQTGGRDDTEAF
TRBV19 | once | ASSTQRDNEQF
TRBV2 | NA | ASSETGGNYGYT